This T cell receptor (beta chain) was identified in a study of cytomegalovirus exposure and HLA in healthy donors. In the study overall: From about 180 million T cells, an earlier analysis saw roughly 110 million unique TCR beta sequences.

Both 60 Vbeta primers and 13 Jbeta primers went into the PCR. Data came from immunoSEQ multiplex PCR; TCRdb stores just in-frame clones and leaves some out. Of about 110,000 clones in the sample, more than 70% were seen once. Donors consisted of healthy bone marrow donors. This receptor was obtained from a man between 40 and 49 years old in good health and CMV-seronegative. Sequenced material: PBMCs.

The CDR3 region is CASSPGTGGYQPQHF. The CDR3 DNA reads as TGTGCCAGCTCCCCCGGGACAGGGGGATATCAGCCCCAGCATTTT. The chain joins TRBV18 to TRBJ1-5; 11 nucleotides agree with TRBD1. V lost 6 bases, J lost 5 bases, and 6 bases stayed unmatched. CDR1 is KGHSH, CDR2 LQKENI, per germline. The CDR3 length is 15 residues.